This T cell receptor beta chain emerged from a study of blood T cell repertoires in COVID-19. The germline V gene has CDR1 SEHNR and CDR2 FQNEAQ (reference sequence). Trimming took 2 bases from V and 7 from J, leaving 8 bases between them. This CDR3 spans 12 amino acids. Per the authors' pipeline: Quantification of nucleated cells was approximated via reference gene primer amplification. Libraries were prepared by immunoSEQ multiplex PCR; TCRdb keeps only in-frame clonotypes and omits some of them. The V and J calls and clone size come from that table; D and trimming were worked out from the DNA. The table has approximately 220,000 clones, roughly four fifths seen once.

This sequence was found in a middle-aged woman with acute COVID-19. Sequencing input: PBMCs or T cells enriched from blood (not recorded which). This chain connects TRBV7-9 to TRBJ1-1; D uncertain. The CDR3 DNA reads TGTGCCAGCAGCTTACCCAGACTTGAAGCTTTCTTT. It is translated as CASSLPRLEAFF.